This paragraph covers one T cell receptor beta chain sequence. The sample belongs to a study of T cell changes during pregnancy in multiple sclerosis. Germline CDR1 and CDR2: LNHDA and SQIVND (reference sequence). The CDR3 is made up of 15 amino acids. V lost 6 bases and J lost 8, with 22 bases in between. Assay used: immunoSEQ multiplex PCR; TCRdb lists only in-frame clones, some missing. Of just under 95,000 clones listed, around 92% are singletons. The TCR originated in a female donor with multiple sclerosis, enrolled in a pregnancy study. The sample consisted of peripheral blood, taken in the first trimester of pregnancy. The chain uses TRBV19 and TRBJ1-2; tentatively, D is TRBD1 (5 bases). The CDR3 here is CASRNTGREKRGYTF. In nucleotides, the CDR3 is TGTGCCAGTAGAAATACTGGCAGGGAAAAAAGGGGCTACACCTTC.